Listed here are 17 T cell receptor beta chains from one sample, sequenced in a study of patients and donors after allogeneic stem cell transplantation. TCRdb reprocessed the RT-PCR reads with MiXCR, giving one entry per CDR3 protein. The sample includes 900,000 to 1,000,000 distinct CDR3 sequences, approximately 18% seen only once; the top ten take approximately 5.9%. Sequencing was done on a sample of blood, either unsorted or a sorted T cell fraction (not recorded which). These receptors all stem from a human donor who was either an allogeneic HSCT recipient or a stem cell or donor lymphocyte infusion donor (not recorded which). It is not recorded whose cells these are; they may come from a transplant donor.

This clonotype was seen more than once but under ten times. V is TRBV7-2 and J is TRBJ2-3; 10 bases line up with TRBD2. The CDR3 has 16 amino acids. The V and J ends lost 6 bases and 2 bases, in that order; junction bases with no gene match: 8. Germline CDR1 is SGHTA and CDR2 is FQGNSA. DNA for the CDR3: TGTGCCAGCAGATCTAGCGGGGGTCGAGTCACAGATACGCAGTATTTT. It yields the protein CASRSSGGRVTDTQYF.

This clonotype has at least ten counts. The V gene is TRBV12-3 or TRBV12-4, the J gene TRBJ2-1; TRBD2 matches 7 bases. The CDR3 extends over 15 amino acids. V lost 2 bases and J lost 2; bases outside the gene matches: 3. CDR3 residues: CASSLRLAAYNEQFF. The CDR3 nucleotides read TGTGCCAGCAGTTTAAGGCTAGCGGCCTACAATGAGCAGTTCTTC.

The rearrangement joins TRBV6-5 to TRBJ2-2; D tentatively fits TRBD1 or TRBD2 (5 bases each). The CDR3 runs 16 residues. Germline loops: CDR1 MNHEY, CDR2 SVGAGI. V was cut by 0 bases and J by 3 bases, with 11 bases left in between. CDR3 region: CASSYSGVGDTGELFF. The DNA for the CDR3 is TGTGCCAGCAGTTACTCGGGGGTGGGGGACACCGGGGAGCTGTTTTTT.

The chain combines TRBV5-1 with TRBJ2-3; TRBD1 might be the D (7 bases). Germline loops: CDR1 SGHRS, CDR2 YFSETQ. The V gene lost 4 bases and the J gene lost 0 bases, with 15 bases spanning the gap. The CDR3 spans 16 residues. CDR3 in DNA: TGCGCCAGCAGCCTTGGCCAGGGGGGAAGCACAGATACGCAGTATTTT. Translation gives CASSLGQGGSTDTQYF.

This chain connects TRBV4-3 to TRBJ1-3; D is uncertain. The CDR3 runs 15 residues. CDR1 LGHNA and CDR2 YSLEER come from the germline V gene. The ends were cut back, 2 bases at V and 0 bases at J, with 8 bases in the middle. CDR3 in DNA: TGCGCCAGCAGCCAATCCGGGAACTCTGGAAACACCATATATTTT. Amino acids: CASSQSGNSGNTIYF.

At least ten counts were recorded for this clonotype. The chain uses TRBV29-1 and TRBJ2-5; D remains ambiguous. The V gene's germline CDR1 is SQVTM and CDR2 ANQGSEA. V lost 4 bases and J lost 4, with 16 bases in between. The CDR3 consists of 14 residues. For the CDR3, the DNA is TGCAGCGTTGTATACCCGAACAGCTTAGAGACCCAGTACTTC. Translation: CSVVYPNSLETQYF.

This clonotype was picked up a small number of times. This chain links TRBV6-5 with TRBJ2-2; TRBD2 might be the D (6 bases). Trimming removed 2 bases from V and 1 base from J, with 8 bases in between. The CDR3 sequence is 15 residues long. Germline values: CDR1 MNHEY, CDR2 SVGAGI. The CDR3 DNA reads TGTGCCAGCAGTTACATGCGGGAGAACACCGGGGAGCTGTTTTTT. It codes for CASSYMRENTGELFF.

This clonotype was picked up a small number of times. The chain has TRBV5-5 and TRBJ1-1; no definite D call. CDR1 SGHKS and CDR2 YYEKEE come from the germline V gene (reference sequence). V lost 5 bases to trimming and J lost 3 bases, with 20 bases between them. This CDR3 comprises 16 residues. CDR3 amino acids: CASRSQRVPQDTEAFF. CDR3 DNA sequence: TGTGCCAGCAGGTCTCAGAGGGTTCCACAAGACACTGAAGCTTTCTTT.

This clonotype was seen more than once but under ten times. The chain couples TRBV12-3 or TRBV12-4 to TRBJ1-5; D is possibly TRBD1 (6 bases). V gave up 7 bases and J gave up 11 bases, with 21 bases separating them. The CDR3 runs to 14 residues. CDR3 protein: CASTAGTRQNAQHF. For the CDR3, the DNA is TGTGCCAGCACCGCCGGGACACGCCAGAACGCCCAGCATTTT.

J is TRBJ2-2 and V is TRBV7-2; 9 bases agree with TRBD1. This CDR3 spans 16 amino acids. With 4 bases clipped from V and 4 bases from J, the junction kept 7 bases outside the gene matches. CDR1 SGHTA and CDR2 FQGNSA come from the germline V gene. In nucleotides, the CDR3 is TGTGCCAGCAGCTCCCACAGGGGGCGAGGCACCGGGGAGCTGTTTTTT. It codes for CASSSHRGRGTGELFF.

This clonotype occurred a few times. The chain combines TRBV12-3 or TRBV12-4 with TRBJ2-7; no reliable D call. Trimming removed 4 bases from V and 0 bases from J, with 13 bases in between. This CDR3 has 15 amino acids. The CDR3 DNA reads TGTGCCAGCAGTTCCGGGCCGAGAAACTCCTACGAGCAGTACTTC. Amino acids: CASSSGPRNSYEQYF.

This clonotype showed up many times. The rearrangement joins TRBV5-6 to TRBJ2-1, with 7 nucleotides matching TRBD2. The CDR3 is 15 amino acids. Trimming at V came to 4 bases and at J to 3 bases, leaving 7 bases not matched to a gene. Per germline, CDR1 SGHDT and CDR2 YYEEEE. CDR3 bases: TGTGCCAGCAGCCTAACTAGCGCGCTCTACAATGAGCAGTTCTTC. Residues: CASSLTSALYNEQFF.

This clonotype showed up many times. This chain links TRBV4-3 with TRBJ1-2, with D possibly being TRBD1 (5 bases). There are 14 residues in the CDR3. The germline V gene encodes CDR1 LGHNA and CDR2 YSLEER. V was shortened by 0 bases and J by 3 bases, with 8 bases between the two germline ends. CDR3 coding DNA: TGCGCCAGCAGCCAAGATACGGGGGACTATGGCTACACCTTC. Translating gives CASSQDTGDYGYTF.

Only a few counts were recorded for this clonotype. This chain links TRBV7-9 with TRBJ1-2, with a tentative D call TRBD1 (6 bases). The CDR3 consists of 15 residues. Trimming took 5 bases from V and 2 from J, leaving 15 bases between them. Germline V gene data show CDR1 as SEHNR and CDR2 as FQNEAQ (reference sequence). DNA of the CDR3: TGTGCCAGCAGCACGTCCGTTACAGGGAACTATGGCTACACCTTC. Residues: CASSTSVTGNYGYTF.

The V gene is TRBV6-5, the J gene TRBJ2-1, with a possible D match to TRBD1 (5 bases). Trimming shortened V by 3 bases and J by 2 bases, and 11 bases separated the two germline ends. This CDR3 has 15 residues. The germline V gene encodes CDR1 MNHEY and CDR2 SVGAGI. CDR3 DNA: TGTGCCAGCAGTTATAACCCGACAGCCTACAATGAGCAGTTCTTC. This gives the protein CASSYNPTAYNEQFF.

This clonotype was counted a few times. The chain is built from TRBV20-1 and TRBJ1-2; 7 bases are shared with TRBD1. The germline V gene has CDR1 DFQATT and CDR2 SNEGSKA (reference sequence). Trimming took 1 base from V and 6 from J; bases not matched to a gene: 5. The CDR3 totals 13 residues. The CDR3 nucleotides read TGCAGTGCTAGAGGGGGACAGACACATGGCTACACCTTC. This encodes CSARGGQTHGYTF.

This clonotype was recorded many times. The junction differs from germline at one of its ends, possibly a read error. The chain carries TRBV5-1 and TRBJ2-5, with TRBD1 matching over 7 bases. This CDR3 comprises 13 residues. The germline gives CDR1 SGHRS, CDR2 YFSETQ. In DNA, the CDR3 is TGTGCTAGCAGCTTAGACAGGGCAGAGACCCAGTACTTC. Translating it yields CASSLDRAETQYF.